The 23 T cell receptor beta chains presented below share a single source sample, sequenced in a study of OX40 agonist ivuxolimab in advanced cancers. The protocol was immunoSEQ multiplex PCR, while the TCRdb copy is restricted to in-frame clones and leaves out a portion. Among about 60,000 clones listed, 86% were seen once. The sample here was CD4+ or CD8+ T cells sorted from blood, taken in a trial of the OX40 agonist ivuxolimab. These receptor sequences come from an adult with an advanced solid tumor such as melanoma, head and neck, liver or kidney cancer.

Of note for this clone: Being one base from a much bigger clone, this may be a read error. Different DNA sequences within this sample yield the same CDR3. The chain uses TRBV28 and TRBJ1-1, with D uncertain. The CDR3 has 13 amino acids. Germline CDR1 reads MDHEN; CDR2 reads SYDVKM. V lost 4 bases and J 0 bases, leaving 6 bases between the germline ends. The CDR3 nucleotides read TGTGCCAGCAGTTCCGTTATGAACACTGAAGCTTTCTTT. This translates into CASSSVMNTEAFF.

The DNA of the CDR3 is TGTGCCAGCACCGAGGACAGTTACGAGCAGTACTTC. The encoded protein is CASTEDSYEQYF. The V and J genes are TRBV2 and TRBJ2-7, with D possibly TRBD1 on 6 matching bases. Germline-derived CDR1 and CDR2 are SNHLY and FYNNEI. CDR3 length: 12 residues. Trimming took off 7 bases at V and 4 bases at J, with 11 bases between the two ends.

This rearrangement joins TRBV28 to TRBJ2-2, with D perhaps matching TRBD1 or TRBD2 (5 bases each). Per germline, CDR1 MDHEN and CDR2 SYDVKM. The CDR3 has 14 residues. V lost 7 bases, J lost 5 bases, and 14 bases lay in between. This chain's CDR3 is CASTLQGETGELFF. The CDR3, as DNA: TGTGCCAGCACTCTACAAGGGGAGACCGGGGAGCTGTTTTTT.

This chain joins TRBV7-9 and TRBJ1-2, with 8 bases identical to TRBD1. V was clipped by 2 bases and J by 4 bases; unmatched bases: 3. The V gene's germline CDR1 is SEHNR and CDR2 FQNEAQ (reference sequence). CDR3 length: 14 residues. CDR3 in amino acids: CASSLTGGTYGYTF. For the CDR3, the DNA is TGTGCCAGCAGCTTAACAGGGGGTACCTATGGCTACACCTTC.

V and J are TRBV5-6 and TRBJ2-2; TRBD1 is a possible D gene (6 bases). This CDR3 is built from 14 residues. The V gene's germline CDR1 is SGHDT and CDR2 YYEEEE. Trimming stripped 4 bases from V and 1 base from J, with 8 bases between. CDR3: CASSTTGNTGELFF. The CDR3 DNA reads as TGTGCCAGCAGCACGACAGGGAACACCGGGGAGCTGTTTTTT.

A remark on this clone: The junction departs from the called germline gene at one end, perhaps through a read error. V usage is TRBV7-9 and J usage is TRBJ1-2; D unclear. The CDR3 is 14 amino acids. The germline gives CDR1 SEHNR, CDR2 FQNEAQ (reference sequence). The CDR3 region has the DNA TGTGCCAGCAGCTTAAGATCGACGGCCCCCACAACTCTTTTC. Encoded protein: CASSLRSTAPTTLF.

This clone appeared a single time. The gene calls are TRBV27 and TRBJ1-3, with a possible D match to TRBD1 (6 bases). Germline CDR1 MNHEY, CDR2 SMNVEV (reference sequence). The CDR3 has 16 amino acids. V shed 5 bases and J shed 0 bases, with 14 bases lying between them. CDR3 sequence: CASSPIGQSSGNTIYF. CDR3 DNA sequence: TGTGCCAGCAGTCCGATTGGACAGAGCTCTGGAAACACCATATATTTT.

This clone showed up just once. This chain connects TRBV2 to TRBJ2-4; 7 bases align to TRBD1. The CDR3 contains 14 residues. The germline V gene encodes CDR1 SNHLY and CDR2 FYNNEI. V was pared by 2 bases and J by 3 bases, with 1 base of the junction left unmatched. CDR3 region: CASSETGDKNIQYF. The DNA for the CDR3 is TGTGCCAGCAGTGAAACAGGGGACAAAAACATTCAGTACTTC. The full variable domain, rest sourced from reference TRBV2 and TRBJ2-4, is EPEVTQTPSHQVTQMGQEVILRCVPISNHLYFYWYRQILGQKVEFLVSFYNNEISEKSEIFDDQFSVERPDGSNFTLKIRSTKLEDSAMYFCASSETGDKNIQYFGAGTRLSVL.

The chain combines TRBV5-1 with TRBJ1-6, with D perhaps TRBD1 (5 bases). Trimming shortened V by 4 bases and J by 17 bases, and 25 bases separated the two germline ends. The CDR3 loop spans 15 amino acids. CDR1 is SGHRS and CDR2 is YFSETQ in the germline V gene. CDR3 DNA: TGCGCCAGCAGCGGCACCGGGACCTTCTCGTCTAGGTTCCACTTT. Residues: CASSGTGTFSSRFHF. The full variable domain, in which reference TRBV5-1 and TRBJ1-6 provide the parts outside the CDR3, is KAGVTQTPRYLIKTRGQQVTLSCSPISGHRSVSWYQQTPGQGLQFLFEYFSETQRNKGNFPGRFSGRQFSNSRSEMNVSTLELGDSALYLCASSGTGTFSSRFHFGNGTRLTVT.

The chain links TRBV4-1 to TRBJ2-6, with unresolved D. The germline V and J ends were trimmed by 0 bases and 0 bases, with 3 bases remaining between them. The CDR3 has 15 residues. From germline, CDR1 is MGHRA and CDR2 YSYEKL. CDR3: CASSQDPSGANVLTF. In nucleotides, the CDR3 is TGCGCCAGCAGCCAAGACCCCTCTGGGGCCAACGTCCTGACTTTC.

The CDR3 here is CASRGEPEAFF. The CDR3 region has the DNA TGTGCCAGCAGGGGCGAGCCTGAAGCTTTCTTT. The chain employs TRBV6-6 and TRBJ1-1; no reliable D call. There are 11 residues in the CDR3. Between the trimmed V and J ends, which lost 6 bases and 6 bases, there was a span of 8 bases. Germline CDR1 and CDR2: MNHNY and SVGAGI (reference sequence).

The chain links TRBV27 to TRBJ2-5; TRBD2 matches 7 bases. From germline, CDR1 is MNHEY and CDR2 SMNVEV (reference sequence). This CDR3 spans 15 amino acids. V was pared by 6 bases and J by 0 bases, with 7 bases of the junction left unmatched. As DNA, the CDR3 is TGTGCCAGCAGGCCACGCGGGGGATACCAAGAGACCCAGTACTTC. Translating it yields CASRPRGGYQETQYF.

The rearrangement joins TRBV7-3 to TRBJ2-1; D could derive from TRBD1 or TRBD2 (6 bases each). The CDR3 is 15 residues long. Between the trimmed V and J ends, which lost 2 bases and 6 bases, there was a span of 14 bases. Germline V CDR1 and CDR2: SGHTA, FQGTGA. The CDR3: CASSLLLGGFNEQFF. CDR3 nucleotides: TGTGCCAGCAGCTTATTGTTGGGGGGCTTCAATGAGCAGTTCTTC.

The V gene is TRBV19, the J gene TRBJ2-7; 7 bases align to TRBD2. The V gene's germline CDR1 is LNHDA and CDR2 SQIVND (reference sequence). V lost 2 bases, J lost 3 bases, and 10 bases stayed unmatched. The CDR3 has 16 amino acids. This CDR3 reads CASSIKGLVGFYEQYF. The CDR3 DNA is TGTGCCAGTAGTATAAAAGGACTAGTGGGGTTCTACGAGCAGTACTTC.

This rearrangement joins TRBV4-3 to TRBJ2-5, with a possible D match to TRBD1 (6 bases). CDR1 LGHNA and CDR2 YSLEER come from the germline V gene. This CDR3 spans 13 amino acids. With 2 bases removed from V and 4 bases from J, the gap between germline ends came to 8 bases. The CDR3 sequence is CASSQIQGETQYF. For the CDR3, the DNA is TGCGCCAGCAGCCAAATACAGGGAGAGACCCAGTACTTC.

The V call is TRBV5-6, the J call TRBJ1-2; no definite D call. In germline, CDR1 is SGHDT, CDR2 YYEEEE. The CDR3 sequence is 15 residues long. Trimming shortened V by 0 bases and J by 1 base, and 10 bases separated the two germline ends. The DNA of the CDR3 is TGTGCCAGCAGCTTGGTCGCGCCCTATAACTATGGCTACACCTTC. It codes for CASSLVAPYNYGYTF.

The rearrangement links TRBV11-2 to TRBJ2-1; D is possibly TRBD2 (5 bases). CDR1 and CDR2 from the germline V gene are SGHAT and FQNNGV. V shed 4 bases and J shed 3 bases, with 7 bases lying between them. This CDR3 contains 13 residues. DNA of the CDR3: TGTGCCAGCAGCTCAGAGGGCTACAATGAGCAGTTCTTC. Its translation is CASSSEGYNEQFF.

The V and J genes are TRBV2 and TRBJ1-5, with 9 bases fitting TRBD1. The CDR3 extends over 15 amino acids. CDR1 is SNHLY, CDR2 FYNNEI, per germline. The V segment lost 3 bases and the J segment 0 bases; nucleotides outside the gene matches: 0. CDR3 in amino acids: CASSEGQGSNQPQHF. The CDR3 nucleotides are TGTGCCAGCAGTGAGGGACAGGGTAGCAATCAGCCCCAGCATTTT. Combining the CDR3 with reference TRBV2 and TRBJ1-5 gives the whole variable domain EPEVTQTPSHQVTQMGQEVILRCVPISNHLYFYWYRQILGQKVEFLVSFYNNEISEKSEIFDDQFSVERPDGSNFTLKIRSTKLEDSAMYFCASSEGQGSNQPQHFGDGTRLSIL.

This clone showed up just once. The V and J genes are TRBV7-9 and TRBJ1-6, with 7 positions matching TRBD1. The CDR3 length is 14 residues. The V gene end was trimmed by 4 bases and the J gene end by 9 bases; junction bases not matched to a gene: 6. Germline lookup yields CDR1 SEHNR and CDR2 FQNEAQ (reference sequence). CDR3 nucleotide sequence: TGTGCCAGCAGCTCTTGGACAGGCGGTTCACCCCTCCACTTT. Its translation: CASSSWTGGSPLHF.

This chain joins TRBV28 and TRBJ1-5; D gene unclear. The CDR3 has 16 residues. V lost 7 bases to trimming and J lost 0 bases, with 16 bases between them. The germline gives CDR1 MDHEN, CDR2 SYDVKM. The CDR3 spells CASTPRGWISNQPQHF. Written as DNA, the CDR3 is TGTGCCAGCACCCCCCGGGGTTGGATTAGCAATCAGCCCCAGCATTTT.

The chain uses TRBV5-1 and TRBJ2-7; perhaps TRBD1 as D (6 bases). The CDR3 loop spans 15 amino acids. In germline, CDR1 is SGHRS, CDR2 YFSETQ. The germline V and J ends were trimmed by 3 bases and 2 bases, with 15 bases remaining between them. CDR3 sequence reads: CASSWDKISPYEQYF. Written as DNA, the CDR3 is TGCGCCAGCAGCTGGGACAAGATATCCCCCTACGAGCAGTACTTC.

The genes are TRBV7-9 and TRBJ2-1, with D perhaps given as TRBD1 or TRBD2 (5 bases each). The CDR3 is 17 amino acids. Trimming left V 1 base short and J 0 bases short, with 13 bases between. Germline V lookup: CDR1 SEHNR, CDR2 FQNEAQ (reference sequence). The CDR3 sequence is CASSLEGRASSYNEQFF. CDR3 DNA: TGTGCCAGCAGCTTAGAGGGGCGGGCAAGCTCCTACAATGAGCAGTTCTTC.

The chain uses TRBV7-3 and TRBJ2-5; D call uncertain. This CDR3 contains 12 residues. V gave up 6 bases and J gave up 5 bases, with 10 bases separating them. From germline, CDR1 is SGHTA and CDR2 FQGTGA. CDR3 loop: CASRKSGETQYF. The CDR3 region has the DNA TGTGCCAGCAGGAAAAGTGGGGAGACCCAGTACTTC. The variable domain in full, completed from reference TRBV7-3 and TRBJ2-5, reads GAGVSQTPSNKVTEKGKYVELRCDPISGHTALYWYRQSLGQGPEFLIYFQGTGAADDSGLPNDRFFAVRPEGSVSTLKIQRTERGDSAVYLCASRKSGETQYFGPGTRLLVL.